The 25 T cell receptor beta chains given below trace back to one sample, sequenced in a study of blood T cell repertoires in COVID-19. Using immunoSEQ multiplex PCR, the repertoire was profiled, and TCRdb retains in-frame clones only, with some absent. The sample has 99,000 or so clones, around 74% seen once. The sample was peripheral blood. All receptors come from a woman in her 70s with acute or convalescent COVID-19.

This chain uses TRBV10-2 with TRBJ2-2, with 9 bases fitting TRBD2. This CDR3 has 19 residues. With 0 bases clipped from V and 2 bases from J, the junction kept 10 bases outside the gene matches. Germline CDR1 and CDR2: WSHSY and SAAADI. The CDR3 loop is CASSESMLLAGANTGELFF. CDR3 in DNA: TGCGCCAGCAGTGAGTCGATGCTCTTAGCGGGGGCCAACACCGGGGAGCTGTTTTTT.

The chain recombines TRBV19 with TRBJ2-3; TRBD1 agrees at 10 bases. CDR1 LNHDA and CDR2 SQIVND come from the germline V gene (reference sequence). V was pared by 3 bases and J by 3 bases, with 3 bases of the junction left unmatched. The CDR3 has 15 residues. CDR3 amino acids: CASSIWDRGTDTQYF. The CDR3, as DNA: TGTGCCAGTAGTATTTGGGACAGGGGTACAGATACGCAGTATTTT.

The DNA of the CDR3 is TGTGCCAGCAGTGATGGAGGGTTAGAGACCCAGTACTTC. Its translation: CASSDGGLETQYF. The chain carries TRBV2 and TRBJ2-5, with D possibly matching TRBD2 (6 bases). From germline, CDR1 is SNHLY and CDR2 FYNNEI. CDR3 size: 13 residues. V shed 3 bases and J shed 4 bases, with 9 bases lying between them.

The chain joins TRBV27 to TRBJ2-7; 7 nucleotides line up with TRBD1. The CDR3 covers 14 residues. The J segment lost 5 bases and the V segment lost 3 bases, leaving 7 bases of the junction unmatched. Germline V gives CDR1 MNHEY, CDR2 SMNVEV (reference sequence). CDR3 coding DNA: TGTGCCAGCAGTTTTGACAGGGCGTTGGACGAGCAGTACTTC. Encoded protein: CASSFDRALDEQYF.

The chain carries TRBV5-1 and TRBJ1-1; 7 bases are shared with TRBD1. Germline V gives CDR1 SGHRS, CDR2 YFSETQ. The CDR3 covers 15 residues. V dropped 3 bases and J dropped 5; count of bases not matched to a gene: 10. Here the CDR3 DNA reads TGCGCCAGCAGCTACGCGGGACAGAGAAATACTGAAGCTTTCTTT. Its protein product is CASSYAGQRNTEAFF. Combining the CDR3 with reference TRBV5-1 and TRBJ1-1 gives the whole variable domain KAGVTQTPRYLIKTRGQQVTLSCSPISGHRSVSWYQQTPGQGLQFLFEYFSETQRNKGNFPGRFSGRQFSNSRSEMNVSTLELGDSALYLCASSYAGQRNTEAFFGQGTRLTVV.

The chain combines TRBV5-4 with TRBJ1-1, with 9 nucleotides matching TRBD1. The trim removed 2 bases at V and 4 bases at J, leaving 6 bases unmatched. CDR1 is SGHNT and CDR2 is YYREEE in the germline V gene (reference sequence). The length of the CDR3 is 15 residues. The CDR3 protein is CASSFQQGATTEAFF. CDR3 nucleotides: TGTGCCAGCAGCTTCCAACAGGGGGCGACCACTGAAGCTTTCTTT.

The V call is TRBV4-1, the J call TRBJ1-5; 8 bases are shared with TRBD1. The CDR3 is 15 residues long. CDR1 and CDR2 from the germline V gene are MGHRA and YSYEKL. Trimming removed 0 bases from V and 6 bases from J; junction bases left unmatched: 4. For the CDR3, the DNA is TGCGCCAGCAGCCAAGAGGCCAGGGGGCGTCAGCCCCAGCATTTT. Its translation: CASSQEARGRQPQHF.

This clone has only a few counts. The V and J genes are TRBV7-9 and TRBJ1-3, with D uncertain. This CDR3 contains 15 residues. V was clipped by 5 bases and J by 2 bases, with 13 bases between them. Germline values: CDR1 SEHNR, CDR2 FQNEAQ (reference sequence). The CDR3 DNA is TGTGCCAGCAGCAAGAGGGTTGTGGCTGGAAACACCATATATTTT. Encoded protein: CASSKRVVAGNTIYF.

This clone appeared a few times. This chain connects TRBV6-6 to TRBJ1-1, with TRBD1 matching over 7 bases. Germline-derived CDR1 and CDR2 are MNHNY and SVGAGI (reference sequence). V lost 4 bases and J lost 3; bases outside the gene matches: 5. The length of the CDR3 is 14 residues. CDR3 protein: CASSLNTGDTEAFF. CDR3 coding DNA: TGTGCCAGCAGTTTAAACACAGGGGACACTGAAGCTTTCTTT.

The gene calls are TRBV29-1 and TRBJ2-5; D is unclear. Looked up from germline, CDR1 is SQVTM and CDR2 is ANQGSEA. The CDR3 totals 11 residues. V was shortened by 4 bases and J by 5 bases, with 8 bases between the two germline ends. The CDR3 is CSVGAAETQYF. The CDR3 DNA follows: TGCAGCGTTGGTGCGGCGGAGACCCAGTACTTC. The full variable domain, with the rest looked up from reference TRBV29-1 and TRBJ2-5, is SAVISQKPSRDICQRGTSLTIQCQVDSQVTMMFWYRQQPGQSLTLIATANQGSEATYESGFVIDKFPISRPNLTFSTLTVSNMSPEDSSIYLCSVGAAETQYFGPGTRLLVL.

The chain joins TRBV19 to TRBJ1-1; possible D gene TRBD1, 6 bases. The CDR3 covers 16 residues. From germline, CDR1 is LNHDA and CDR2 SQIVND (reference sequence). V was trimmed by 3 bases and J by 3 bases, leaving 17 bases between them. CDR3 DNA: TGTGCCAGTAGTATTGGGGGGGGCCCAGCGTACACTGAAGCTTTCTTT. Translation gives CASSIGGGPAYTEAFF.

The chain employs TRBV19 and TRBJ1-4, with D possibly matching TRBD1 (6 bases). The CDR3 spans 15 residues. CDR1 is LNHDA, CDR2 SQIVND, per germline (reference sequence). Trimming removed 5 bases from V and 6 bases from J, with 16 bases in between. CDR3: CASSLSGTSYEKLFF. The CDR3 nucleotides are TGTGCCAGTAGTCTCTCAGGGACAAGTTATGAAAAACTGTTTTTT.

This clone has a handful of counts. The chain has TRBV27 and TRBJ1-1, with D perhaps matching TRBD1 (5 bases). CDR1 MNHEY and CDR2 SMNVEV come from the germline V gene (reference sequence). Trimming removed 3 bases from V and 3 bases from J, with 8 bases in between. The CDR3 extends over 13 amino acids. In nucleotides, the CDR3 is TGTGCCAGCAGTTTTGGGGCCTACACTGAAGCTTTCTTT. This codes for CASSFGAYTEAFF.

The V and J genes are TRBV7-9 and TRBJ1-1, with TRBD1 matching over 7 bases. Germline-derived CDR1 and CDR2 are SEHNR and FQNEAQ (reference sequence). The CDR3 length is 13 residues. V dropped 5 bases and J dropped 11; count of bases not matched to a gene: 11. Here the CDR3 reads CASSTGVPGDAFF. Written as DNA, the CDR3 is TGTGCCAGCAGCACAGGGGTCCCAGGAGACGCTTTCTTT.

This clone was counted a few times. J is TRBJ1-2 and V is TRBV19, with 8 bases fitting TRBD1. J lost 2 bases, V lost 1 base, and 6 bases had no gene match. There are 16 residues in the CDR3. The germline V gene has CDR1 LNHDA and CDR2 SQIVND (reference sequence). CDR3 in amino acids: CASSIGSRGRNYGYTF. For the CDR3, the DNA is TGTGCCAGTAGTATAGGATCCAGGGGGCGCAACTATGGCTACACCTTC.

The CDR3 here is CAWSGPGGRSNQPQHF. CDR3 nucleotides: TGTGCCTGGAGTGGTCCGGGAGGTCGAAGCAATCAGCCCCAGCATTTT. The chain recombines TRBV30 with TRBJ1-5, with D unresolved. The CDR3 consists of 16 residues. Germline V gene sequence: CDR1 GTSNPN, CDR2 SVGIG (reference sequence). The germline V and J ends were trimmed by 1 base and 1 base, with 14 bases remaining between them.

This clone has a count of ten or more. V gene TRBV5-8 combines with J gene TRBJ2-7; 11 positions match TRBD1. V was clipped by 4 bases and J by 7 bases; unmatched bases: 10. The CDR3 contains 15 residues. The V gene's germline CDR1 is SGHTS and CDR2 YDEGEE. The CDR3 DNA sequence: TGTGCCAGCAGCATCGGACAGGGGGCCTGGGAGGAGCAGTACTTC. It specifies CASSIGQGAWEEQYF.

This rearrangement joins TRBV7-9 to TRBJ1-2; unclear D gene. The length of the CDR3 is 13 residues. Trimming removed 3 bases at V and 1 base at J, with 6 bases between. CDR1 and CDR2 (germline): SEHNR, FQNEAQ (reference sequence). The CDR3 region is CASSFGINYGYTF. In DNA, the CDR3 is TGTGCCAGCAGCTTCGGTATTAACTATGGCTACACCTTC.

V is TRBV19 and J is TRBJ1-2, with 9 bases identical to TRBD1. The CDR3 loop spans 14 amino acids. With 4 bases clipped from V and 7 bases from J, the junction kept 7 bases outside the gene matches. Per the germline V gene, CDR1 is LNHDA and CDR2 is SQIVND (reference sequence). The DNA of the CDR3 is TGTGCCAGTAGTAGCACAGGGGGCGCGGGTGGCTACACCTTC. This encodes CASSSTGGAGGYTF.

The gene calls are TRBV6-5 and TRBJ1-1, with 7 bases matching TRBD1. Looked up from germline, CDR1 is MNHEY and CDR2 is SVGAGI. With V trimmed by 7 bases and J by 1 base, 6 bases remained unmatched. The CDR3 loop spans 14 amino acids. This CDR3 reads CASKPGQWNTEAFF. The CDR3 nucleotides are TGTGCCAGCAAACCGGGACAGTGGAACACTGAAGCTTTCTTT.

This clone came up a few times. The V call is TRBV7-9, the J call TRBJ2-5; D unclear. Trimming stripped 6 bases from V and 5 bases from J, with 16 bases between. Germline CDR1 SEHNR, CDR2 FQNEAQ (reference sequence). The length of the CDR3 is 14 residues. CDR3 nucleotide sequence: TGTGCCAGCAGTCCACCTTTAGCTACGGAGACCCAGTACTTC. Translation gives CASSPPLATETQYF.

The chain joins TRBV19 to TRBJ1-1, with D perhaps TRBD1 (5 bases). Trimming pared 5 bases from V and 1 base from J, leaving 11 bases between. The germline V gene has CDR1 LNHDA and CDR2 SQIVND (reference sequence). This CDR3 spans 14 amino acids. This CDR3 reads CASSWARANTEAFF. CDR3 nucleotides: TGTGCCAGTAGTTGGGCCAGGGCGAACACTGAAGCTTTCTTT. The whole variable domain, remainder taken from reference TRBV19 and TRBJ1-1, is DGGITQSPKYLFRKEGQNVTLSCEQNLNHDAMYWYRQDPGQGLRLIYYSQIVNDFQKGDIAEGYSVSREKKESFPLTVTSAQKNPTAFYLCASSWARANTEAFFGQGTRLTVV.

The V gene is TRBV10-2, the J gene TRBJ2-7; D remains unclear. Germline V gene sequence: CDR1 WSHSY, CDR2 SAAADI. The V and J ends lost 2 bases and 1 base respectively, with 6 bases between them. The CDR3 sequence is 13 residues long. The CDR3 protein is CASSEGQSYEQYF. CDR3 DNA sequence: TGCGCCAGCAGTGAGGGGCAGTCCTACGAGCAGTACTTC.

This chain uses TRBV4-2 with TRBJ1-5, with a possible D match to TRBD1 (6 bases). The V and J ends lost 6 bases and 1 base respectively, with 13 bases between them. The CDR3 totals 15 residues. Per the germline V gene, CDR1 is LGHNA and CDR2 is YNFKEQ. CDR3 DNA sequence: TGTGCCAGCAGTCATAATGGACAGAGCAATCAGCCCCAGCATTTT. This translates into CASSHNGQSNQPQHF.

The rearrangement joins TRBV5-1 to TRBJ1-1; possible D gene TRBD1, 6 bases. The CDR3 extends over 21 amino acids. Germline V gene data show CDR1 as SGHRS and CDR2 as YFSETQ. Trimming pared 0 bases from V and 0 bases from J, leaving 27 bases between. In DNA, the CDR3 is TGCGCCAGCAGCTTGGAAGCAGGGTTAGGGAGGGCAGGGGCCTTGAACACTGAAGCTTTCTTT. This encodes CASSLEAGLGRAGALNTEAFF.